The 7 T cell receptor beta chains listed next were all sequenced from one sample in a study of PD-1 blockade in classical Hodgkin lymphoma (dated by TCRdb to the early 2020s). To prepare the library, the immunoSEQ multiplex PCR assay was applied. In its TCRdb copy, this immuneACCESS table keeps in-frame sequences only and misses some clones. Where compared with another copy, unresolved V genes explain less than half of these, and the others have no known cause. This sample gives approximately 20,000 clones in total; approximately 87% of them show up just once. In total, the top ten clones hold just over 2.5% of the sample. The sample's time point label, in plain terms: cycle 4 day 1 (C4D1), after less than 7 weeks of nivolumab. All trial patients had relapsed after autologous stem cell transplantation, with cohorts A, B and C differing in prior brentuximab vedotin exposure. A Miltenyi CD4+ T cell isolation kit was used for magnetic negative selection to purify CD4+ T cells from thawed PBMCs.

Sequencing used CD4+ T cells from blood, obtained before the fourth cycle of nivolumab. These receptors were obtained from a human donor with classical Hodgkin lymphoma.

The gene calls are TRBV6-1 and TRBJ2-2; 9 bases are shared with TRBD2. CDR3 size: 15 residues. CDR1 is MNHNS, CDR2 SASEGT, per germline. The V and J ends lost 3 bases and 9 bases, in that order; junction bases with no gene match: 8. CDR3 residues: CASSEFSGSTRELFF. DNA for the CDR3: TGTGCCAGCAGTGAGTTTAGCGGGAGTACCCGGGAGCTGTTTTTT.

This chain connects TRBV19 to TRBJ2-7; weak D call: TRBD1 (6 bases). The CDR3 has 14 amino acids. Trimming took 3 bases from V and 1 from J, leaving 10 bases between them. The V gene's germline CDR1 is LNHDA and CDR2 SQIVND (reference sequence). The CDR3 nucleotides read TGTGCCAGTAGTATTACCCAGGGGTCCTACGAGCAGTACTTC. It encodes CASSITQGSYEQYF.

The chain joins TRBV6-1 to TRBJ2-1; tentative D call: TRBD2 (5 bases). Germline values: CDR1 MNHNS, CDR2 SASEGT. Trimming removed 0 bases at V and 9 bases at J, with 12 bases between. The length of the CDR3 is 14 residues. DNA for the CDR3: TGTGCCAGCAGTGAAGCCCCTAGCTCCATTGAGCAGTTCTTC. It translates to CASSEAPSSIEQFF.

The chain is built from TRBV14 and TRBJ2-7; 8 bases agree with TRBD1. The length of the CDR3 is 14 residues. Trimming at V came to 4 bases and at J to 7 bases, leaving 9 bases not matched to a gene. In germline, CDR1 is SGHDN, CDR2 FVKESK. CDR3 sequence (DNA): TGTGCCAGCAGCCTGACAGGGGAATGGAGGGAGCAGTACTTC. The encoded protein is CASSLTGEWREQYF.

This clone showed up just a few times. The chain links TRBV19 to TRBJ2-7; TRBD2 agrees at 10 bases. Germline values: CDR1 LNHDA, CDR2 SQIVND (reference sequence). CDR3 length equals 14 residues. Trimming cost V 4 bases and J 1 base; bases outside gene matches: 1. CDR3 DNA sequence: TGTGCCAGTAGTACTAGCGGGGGATCCTACGAGCAGTACTTC. Protein sequence: CASSTSGGSYEQYF.

The chain employs TRBV2 and TRBJ1-6; D possibly corresponds to TRBD1 (6 bases). The CDR3 is made up of 17 amino acids. V shed 0 bases and J shed 9 bases, with 18 bases lying between them. Germline V gene sequence: CDR1 SNHLY, CDR2 FYNNEI. CDR3 bases: TGTGCCAGCAGTGAAGCGGCCACCGGGACAATTGGTTCACCCCTCCACTTT. The encoded protein is CASSEAATGTIGSPLHF. The full variable domain, rest sourced from reference TRBV2 and TRBJ1-6, is EPEVTQTPSHQVTQMGQEVILRCVPISNHLYFYWYRQILGQKVEFLVSFYNNEISEKSEIFDDQFSVERPDGSNFTLKIRSTKLEDSAMYFCASSEAATGTIGSPLHFGNGTRLTVT.

This clone was recorded once. The CDR3 sequence: CASSLGSAGELFF. For the CDR3, the DNA is TGTGCCAGCAGCTTGGGATCAGCCGGGGAGCTGTTTTTT. The chain uses TRBV7-3 and TRBJ2-2; D is unresolved. The CDR3 has 13 amino acids. Deletions cut 3 bases from V and 6 bases from J, with 8 bases between. CDR1 and CDR2 from the germline V gene are SGHTA and FQGTGA.